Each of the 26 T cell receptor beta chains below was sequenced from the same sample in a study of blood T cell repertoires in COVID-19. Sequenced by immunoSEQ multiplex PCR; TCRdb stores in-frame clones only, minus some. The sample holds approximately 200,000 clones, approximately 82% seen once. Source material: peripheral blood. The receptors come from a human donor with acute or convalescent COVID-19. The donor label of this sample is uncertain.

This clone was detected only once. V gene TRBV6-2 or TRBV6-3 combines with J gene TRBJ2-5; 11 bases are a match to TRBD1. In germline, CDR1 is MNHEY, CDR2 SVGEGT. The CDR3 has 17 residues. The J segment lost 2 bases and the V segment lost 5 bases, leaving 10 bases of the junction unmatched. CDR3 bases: TGTGCCAGCAGTAATGGACAGGGGGCGCGGAAGCAAGAGACCCAGTACTTC. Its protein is CASSNGQGARKQETQYF.

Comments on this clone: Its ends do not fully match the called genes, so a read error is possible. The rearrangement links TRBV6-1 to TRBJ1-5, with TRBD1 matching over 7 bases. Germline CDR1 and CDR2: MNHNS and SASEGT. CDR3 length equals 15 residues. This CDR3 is CASSQAGGSNQPQHF. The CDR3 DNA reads TGTGCCAGCAGTCAAGCAGGGGGTAGCAATCAGCCCCAGCATTTT.

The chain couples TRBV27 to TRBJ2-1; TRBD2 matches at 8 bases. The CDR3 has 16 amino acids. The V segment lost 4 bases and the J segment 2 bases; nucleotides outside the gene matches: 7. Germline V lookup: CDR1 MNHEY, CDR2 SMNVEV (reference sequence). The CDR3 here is CASSSLRAGAYNEQFF. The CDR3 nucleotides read TGTGCCAGCAGTTCCCTTCGAGCGGGGGCCTACAATGAGCAGTTCTTC.

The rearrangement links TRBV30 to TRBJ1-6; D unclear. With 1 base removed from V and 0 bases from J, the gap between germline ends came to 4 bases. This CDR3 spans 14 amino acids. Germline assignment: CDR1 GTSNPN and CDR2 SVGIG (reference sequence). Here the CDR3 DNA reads TGTGCCTGGAGTGAGAGCTCCTATAATTCACCCCTCCACTTT. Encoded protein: CAWSESSYNSPLHF.

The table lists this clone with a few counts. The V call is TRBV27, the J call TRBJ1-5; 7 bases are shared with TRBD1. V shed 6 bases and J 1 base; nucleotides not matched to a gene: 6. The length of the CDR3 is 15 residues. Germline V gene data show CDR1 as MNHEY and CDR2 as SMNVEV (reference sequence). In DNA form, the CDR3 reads TGTGCCAGCAGATCGGAGGGACAGAGCAATCAGCCCCAGCATTTT. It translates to CASRSEGQSNQPQHF.

The chain's CDR3 is CASSFLTSGRRGNEQFF. CDR3 coding DNA: TGTGCCAGCAGCTTCCTTACTAGCGGGAGAAGAGGCAATGAGCAGTTCTTC. The J gene is TRBJ2-1, the V gene TRBV7-9; 11 bases are a match to TRBD2. J was trimmed by 6 bases and V by 3 bases; bases with no gene match: 10. CDR3 length: 17 residues. Germline CDR1 SEHNR, CDR2 FQNEAQ (reference sequence).

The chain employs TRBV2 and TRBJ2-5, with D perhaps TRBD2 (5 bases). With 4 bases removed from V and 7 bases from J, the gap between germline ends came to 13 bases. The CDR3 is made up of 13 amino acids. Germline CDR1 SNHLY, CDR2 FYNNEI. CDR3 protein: CASSGELLGTQYF. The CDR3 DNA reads TGTGCCAGCAGTGGGGAGCTCTTGGGGACCCAGTACTTC.

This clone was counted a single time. CDR3 loop: CASSFGQMNTEAFF. Here the CDR3 DNA reads TGTGCCAGCAGCTTTGGTCAGATGAACACTGAAGCTTTCTTT. This rearrangement joins TRBV7-9 to TRBJ1-1; no firm D call. The CDR3 consists of 14 residues. The germline V gene has CDR1 SEHNR and CDR2 FQNEAQ (reference sequence). V gave up 3 bases and J gave up 0 bases, with 8 bases separating them.

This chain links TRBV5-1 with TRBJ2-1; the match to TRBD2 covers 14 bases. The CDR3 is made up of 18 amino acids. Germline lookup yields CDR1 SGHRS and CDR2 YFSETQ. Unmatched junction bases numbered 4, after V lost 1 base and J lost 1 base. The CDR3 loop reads CASSLKGTSGSSYNEQFF. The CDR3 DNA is TGCGCCAGCAGCTTGAAGGGGACTAGCGGGAGTTCCTACAATGAGCAGTTCTTC. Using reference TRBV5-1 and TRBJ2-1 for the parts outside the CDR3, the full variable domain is KAGVTQTPRYLIKTRGQQVTLSCSPISGHRSVSWYQQTPGQGLQFLFEYFSETQRNKGNFPGRFSGRQFSNSRSEMNVSTLELGDSALYLCASSLKGTSGSSYNEQFFGPGTRLTVL.

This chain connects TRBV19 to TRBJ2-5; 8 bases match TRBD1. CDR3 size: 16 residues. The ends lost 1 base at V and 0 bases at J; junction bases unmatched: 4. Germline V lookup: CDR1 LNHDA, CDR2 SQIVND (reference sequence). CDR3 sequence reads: CASSIGRDRYQETQYF. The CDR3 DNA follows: TGTGCCAGTAGTATAGGCCGGGACAGGTACCAAGAGACCCAGTACTTC.

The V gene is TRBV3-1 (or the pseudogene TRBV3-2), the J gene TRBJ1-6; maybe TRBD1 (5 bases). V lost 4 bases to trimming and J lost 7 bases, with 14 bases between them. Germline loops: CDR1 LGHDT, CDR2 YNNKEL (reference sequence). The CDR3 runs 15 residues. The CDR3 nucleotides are TGTGCCAGCAGCCCTCAATACGGGGGGAATTCACCCCTCCACTTT. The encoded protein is CASSPQYGGNSPLHF.

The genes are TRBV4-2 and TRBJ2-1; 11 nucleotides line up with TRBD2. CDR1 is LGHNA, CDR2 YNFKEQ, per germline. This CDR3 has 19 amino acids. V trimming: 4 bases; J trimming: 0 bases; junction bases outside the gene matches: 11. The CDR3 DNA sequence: TGTGCCAGCAGCCCACGTAGGACTAGCGGGTTAGCCTCCTACAATGAGCAGTTCTTC. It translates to CASSPRRTSGLASYNEQFF.

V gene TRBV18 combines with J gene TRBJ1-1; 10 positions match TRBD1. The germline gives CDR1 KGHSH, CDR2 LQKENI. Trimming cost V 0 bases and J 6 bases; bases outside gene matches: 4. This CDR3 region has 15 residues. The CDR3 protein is CASSPPGQGFPEAFF. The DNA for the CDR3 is TGTGCCAGCTCACCACCGGGACAGGGGTTCCCTGAAGCTTTCTTT.

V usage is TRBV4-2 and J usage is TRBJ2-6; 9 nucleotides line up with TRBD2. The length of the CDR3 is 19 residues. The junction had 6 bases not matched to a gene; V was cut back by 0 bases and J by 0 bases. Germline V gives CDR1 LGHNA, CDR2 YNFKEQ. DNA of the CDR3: TGTGCCAGCAGCCAAGAACGAGCGGGAGGTCACTCTGGGGCCAACGTCCTGACTTTC. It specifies CASSQERAGGHSGANVLTF.

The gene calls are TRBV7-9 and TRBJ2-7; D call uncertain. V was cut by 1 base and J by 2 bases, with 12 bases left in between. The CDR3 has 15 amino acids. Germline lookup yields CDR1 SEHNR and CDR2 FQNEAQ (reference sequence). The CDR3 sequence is CASSLVAGPAYEQYF. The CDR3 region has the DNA TGTGCCAGCAGCTTAGTGGCTGGCCCCGCCTACGAGCAGTACTTC.

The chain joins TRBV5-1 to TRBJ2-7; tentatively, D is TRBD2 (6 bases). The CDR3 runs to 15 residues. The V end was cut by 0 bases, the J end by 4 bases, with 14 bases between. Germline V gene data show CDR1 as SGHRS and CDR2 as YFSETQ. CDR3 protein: CASSLGGTALYEQYF. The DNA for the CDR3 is TGCGCCAGCAGCTTGGGCGGGACCGCTTTATACGAGCAGTACTTC.

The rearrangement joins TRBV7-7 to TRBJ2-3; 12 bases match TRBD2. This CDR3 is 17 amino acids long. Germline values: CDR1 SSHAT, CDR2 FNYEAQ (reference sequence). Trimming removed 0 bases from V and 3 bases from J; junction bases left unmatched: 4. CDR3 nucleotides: TGTGCCAGCAGCTTAGCGACTAGCGGGAGAGGTACAGATACGCAGTATTTT. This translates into CASSLATSGRGTDTQYF.

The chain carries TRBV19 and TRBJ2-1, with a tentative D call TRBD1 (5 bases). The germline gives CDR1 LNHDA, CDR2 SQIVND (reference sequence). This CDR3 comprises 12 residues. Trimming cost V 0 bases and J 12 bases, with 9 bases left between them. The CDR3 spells CASSIEGQRQFF. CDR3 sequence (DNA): TGTGCCAGTAGTATAGAGGGGCAGCGGCAGTTCTTC.

The CDR3 sequence: CASSPNRGLNYGYTF. In DNA form, the CDR3 reads TGTGCCAGCTCACCAAACAGGGGGCTTAACTATGGCTACACCTTC. The V gene is TRBV18, the J gene TRBJ1-2; 9 bases agree with TRBD1. V was clipped by 2 bases and J by 1 base; unmatched bases: 2. Germline CDR1 is KGHSH and CDR2 is LQKENI. The CDR3 is made up of 15 amino acids.

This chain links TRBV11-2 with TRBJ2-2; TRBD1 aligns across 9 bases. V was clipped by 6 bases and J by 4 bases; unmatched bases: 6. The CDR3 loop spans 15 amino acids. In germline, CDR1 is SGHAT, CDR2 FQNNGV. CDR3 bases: TGTGCCAGCAGAGTACAGGGGGCGCGCACCGGGGAGCTGTTTTTT. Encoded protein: CASRVQGARTGELFF.

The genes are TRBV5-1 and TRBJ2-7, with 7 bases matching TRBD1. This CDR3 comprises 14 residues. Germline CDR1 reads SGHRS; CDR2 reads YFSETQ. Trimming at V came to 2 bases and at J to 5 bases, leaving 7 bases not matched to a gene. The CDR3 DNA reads TGCGCCAGCAGCTTCGAGGGGGCAGGGAACGAGCAGTACTTC. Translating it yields CASSFEGAGNEQYF.

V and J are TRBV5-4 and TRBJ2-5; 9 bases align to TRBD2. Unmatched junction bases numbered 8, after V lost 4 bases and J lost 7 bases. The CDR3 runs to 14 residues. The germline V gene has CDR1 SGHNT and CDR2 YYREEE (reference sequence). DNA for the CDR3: TGTGCCAGCAGCATCGCGGGGGGGCCTGGGACCCAGTACTTC. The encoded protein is CASSIAGGPGTQYF.

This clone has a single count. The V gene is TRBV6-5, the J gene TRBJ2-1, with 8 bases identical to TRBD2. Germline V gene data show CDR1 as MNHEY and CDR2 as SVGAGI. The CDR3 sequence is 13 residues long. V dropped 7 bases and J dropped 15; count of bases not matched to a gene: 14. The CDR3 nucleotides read TGTGCCAGCACCAACCCCCCACTAGCGGAGATGTTCTTC. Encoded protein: CASTNPPLAEMFF.

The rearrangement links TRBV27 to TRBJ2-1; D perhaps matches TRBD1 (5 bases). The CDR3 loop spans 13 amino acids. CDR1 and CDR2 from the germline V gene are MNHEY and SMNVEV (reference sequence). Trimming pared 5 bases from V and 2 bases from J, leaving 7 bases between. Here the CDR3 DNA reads TGTGCCAGCAGTCTAGGGGCCTACAATGAGCAGTTCTTC. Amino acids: CASSLGAYNEQFF.

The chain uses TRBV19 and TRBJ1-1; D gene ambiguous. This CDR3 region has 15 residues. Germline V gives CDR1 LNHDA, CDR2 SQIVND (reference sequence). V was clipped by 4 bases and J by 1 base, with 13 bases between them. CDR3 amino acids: CASSSGGSPNTEAFF. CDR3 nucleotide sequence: TGTGCCAGTAGTAGCGGCGGCAGCCCGAACACTGAAGCTTTCTTT.

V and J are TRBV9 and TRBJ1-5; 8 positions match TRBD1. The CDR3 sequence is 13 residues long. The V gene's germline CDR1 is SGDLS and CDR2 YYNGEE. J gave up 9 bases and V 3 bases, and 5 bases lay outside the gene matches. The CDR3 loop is CASSGTGSRPQHF. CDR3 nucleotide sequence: TGTGCCAGCAGCGGGACAGGGTCTCGGCCCCAGCATTTT. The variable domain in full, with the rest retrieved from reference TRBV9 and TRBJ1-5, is DSGVTQTPKHLITATGQRVTLRCSPRSGDLSVYWYQQSLDQGLQFLIQYYNGEERAKGNILERFSAQQFPDLHSELNLSSLELGDSALYFCASSGTGSRPQHFGDGTRLSIL.